These 8 T cell receptor beta chains came from one sample sequenced in a study of cytomegalovirus exposure and HLA in healthy donors. PCR involved 60 Vbeta and 13 Jbeta primers. Measured with immunoSEQ multiplex PCR; TCRdb has only the in-frame clones, and not every one. This table has 100,000 to 150,000 clones, around 80% appearing once. Sequencing was done on a sample of PBMCs. The receptors derive from a woman aged 55-75 years in good health and CMV-seropositive.

The rearrangement uses TRBV30 and TRBJ2-5; TRBD2 matches 7 bases. The CDR3 extends over 13 amino acids. Germline CDR1 is GTSNPN and CDR2 is SVGIG (reference sequence). V was pared by 5 bases and J by 5 bases, with 8 bases of the junction left unmatched. The CDR3 loop reads CAWEFGRRETQYF. In nucleotides, the CDR3 is TGTGCCTGGGAGTTCGGGAGGAGGGAGACCCAGTACTTC.

V usage is TRBV5-1 and J usage is TRBJ2-1, with TRBD1 matching 10 bases. The CDR3 contains 15 residues. V shed 4 bases and J 4 bases; nucleotides not matched to a gene: 5. Germline CDR1 is SGHRS and CDR2 is YFSETQ. As DNA, the CDR3 is TGCGCCAGCAGCCCGGGACAGGGGTCTTACAATGAGCAGTTCTTC. Protein: CASSPGQGSYNEQFF.

The gene calls are TRBV5-1 and TRBJ2-5; 11 bases map to TRBD2. There are 16 residues in the CDR3. V was pared by 4 bases and J by 4 bases, with 9 bases of the junction left unmatched. The germline gives CDR1 SGHRS, CDR2 YFSETQ. The CDR3: CASSTGLAGLLETQYF. CDR3 coding DNA: TGCGCCAGCAGCACCGGACTAGCGGGTCTTTTAGAGACCCAGTACTTC.

With regard to this clone: One end of the junction fails to match germline, which may point to a read error. Additional DNA sequences in this sample encode the identical CDR3. The J gene is TRBJ2-2, the V gene TRBV6-4; D is possibly TRBD2 (7 bases). Germline loops: CDR1 MRHNA, CDR2 SNTAGT. The CDR3 length is 17 residues. CDR3 DNA: TGTGCCAGCAGTGACTCGGCAGCGGCGGGGGACACCGGGGAACTGTTTTTT. Translating it yields CASSDSAAAGDTGELFF.

The chain has TRBV7-2 and TRBJ2-1; 12 bases line up with TRBD2. After removal of 5 bases from V and 4 bases from J, the junction contained 6 bases not matched to a gene. Germline CDR1 SGHTA, CDR2 FQGNSA. The CDR3 runs to 16 residues. DNA for the CDR3: TGTGCCAGCAGCGTGACTAGCGGGAGTGGATACAATGAGCAGTTCTTC. Translation gives CASSVTSGSGYNEQFF.

This rearrangement joins TRBV29-1 to TRBJ2-7; the match to TRBD1 covers 7 bases. Trimming cost V 7 bases and J 1 base; bases outside gene matches: 7. The germline V gene has CDR1 SQVTM and CDR2 ANQGSEA. CDR3 size: 13 residues. The DNA for the CDR3 is TGCAGCGGCCTTACGGGACAGTCCTACGAGCAGTACTTC. It translates to CSGLTGQSYEQYF.

V gene TRBV7-2 combines with J gene TRBJ1-6, with 8 positions matching TRBD1. CDR1 is SGHTA and CDR2 is FQGNSA in the germline V gene. The CDR3 spans 13 residues. Germline trimming cut 5 bases from V and 14 bases from J; bases unmatched to any gene: 8. The CDR3 region is CASSQLQGVALHF. The CDR3 nucleotides read TGTGCCAGCAGCCAATTACAGGGGGTAGCCCTCCACTTT.

Comments on this clone: The same CDR3 also results from other DNA sequences found in this sample. The chain links TRBV19 to TRBJ1-1; D is uncertain. V shed 1 base and J shed 3 bases, with 9 bases lying between them. CDR3 size: 14 residues. Per the germline V gene, CDR1 is LNHDA and CDR2 is SQIVND (reference sequence). DNA for the CDR3: TGTGCCAGTAGTATAGGCGCGGGCGACACTGAAGCTTTCTTT. Residues: CASSIGAGDTEAFF.